These 7 T cell receptor beta chains originate from one sample sequenced in a study of blood T cell repertoires in COVID-19. Only in-frame clones appear in the TCRdb table, and some are missing; sequencing was by immunoSEQ multiplex PCR. The profile shows tens of thousands of clones, over 80% of them singletons. The sample was peripheral blood. These receptors were collected from a woman in her 70s with acute or convalescent COVID-19.

Regarding this clone: The germline gene is not matched at one end of the junction; a read error may be the cause. V usage is TRBV7-7 and J usage is TRBJ1-4; D remains ambiguous. The CDR3 runs to 20 residues. Germline V CDR1 and CDR2: SSHAT, FNYEAQ (reference sequence). CDR3 region: CASSPRACGWPSATNEKLFF. CDR3 nucleotides: TGTGCTAGCAGCCCTCGGGCGTGCGGGTGGCCCTCCGCAACTAATGAAAAACTGTTTTTT.

V gene TRBV6-5 combines with J gene TRBJ1-1; D is undetermined. Trimming left V 6 bases short and J 0 bases short, with 8 bases between. The CDR3 runs 13 residues. The germline V gene encodes CDR1 MNHEY and CDR2 SVGAGI. This CDR3 reads CASSLRLNTEAFF. The CDR3 nucleotides read TGTGCCAGCAGCTTGAGGTTGAACACTGAAGCTTTCTTT.

The chain links TRBV4-1 to TRBJ2-3, with D possibly TRBD2 on 6 matching bases. CDR1 and CDR2 (germline): MGHRA, YSYEKL. The V gene lost 0 bases and the J gene lost 1 base, with 20 bases spanning the gap. The CDR3 length is 19 residues. CDR3 amino acids: CASSQDSVFAGRGTDTQYF. In nucleotides, the CDR3 is TGCGCCAGCAGCCAAGATAGCGTGTTCGCGGGACGAGGCACAGATACGCAGTATTTT.

This chain links TRBV11-3 with TRBJ2-1; tentatively, D is TRBD1 (6 bases). CDR3 size: 12 residues. The V gene lost 6 bases and the J gene lost 8 bases, with 11 bases spanning the gap. CDR1 is SGHNT and CDR2 is YENEEA in the germline V gene. Here the CDR3 reads CASSRQEDEQFF. DNA for the CDR3: TGTGCCAGCAGTCGACAGGAGGATGAGCAGTTCTTC.

V usage is TRBV28 and J usage is TRBJ2-3; D possibly corresponds to TRBD1 (6 bases). The CDR3 loop spans 14 amino acids. Germline CDR1 and CDR2: MDHEN and SYDVKM. Deletions cut 0 bases from V and 4 bases from J, with 8 bases between. The CDR3 DNA sequence: TGTGCCAGCAGTTTATGGCCAGGGGCAGATACGCAGTATTTT. Translation gives CASSLWPGADTQYF.

The V gene is TRBV9, the J gene TRBJ2-1; TRBD2 aligns across 9 bases. CDR1 is SGDLS and CDR2 is YYNGEE in the germline V gene. V was clipped by 1 base and J by 5 bases; unmatched bases: 7. The CDR3 spans 16 residues. CDR3 coding DNA: TGTGCCAGCAGCGTATCGCTGCGGGGGGGGGACAATGAGCAGTTCTTC. This sequence encodes CASSVSLRGGDNEQFF. Complete variable domain (other parts from reference TRBV9 and TRBJ2-1): DSGVTQTPKHLITATGQRVTLRCSPRSGDLSVYWYQQSLDQGLQFLIQYYNGEERAKGNILERFSAQQFPDLHSELNLSSLELGDSALYFCASSVSLRGGDNEQFFGPGTRLTVL.

The V and J genes are TRBV14 and TRBJ1-1; 7 positions match TRBD1. Germline V gene sequence: CDR1 SGHDN, CDR2 FVKESK. CDR3 length: 15 residues. The ends lost 3 bases at V and 2 bases at J; junction bases unmatched: 6. CDR3 DNA sequence: TGTGCCAGCAGCCACTGGGGACAGACAAACACTGAAGCTTTCTTT. It encodes CASSHWGQTNTEAFF.